The source of this T cell receptor (beta chain) is a study of T-cell reconstitution after alpha-beta-depleted transplantation in children. Study findings and constraints: The main origin of T-cell counts and diversity one year after transplant was newly produced T cells. From surviving recipient T cells and thymic progenitors came the high day-60 TCRbeta diversity observed in some patients. Reportedly, roughly two months post-transplant, alpha-beta T cells arose from several hundred expanded graft clones.

This clonotype was counted ten times or more. The antigen is not known. J was trimmed by 4 bases and V by 0 bases; bases with no gene match: 17. CDR1 MDHEN and CDR2 SYDVKM come from the germline V gene. This CDR3 has 19 residues. The TCRbeta library incorporated unique molecular identifiers. MiXCR, run by TCRdb on the PCR reads, gives a single entry per CDR3 protein. The sample includes 250,000 to 300,000 distinct CDR3 sequences, around a tenth of them seen just once. V and J are TRBV28 and TRBJ2-7, with 8 bases lining up with TRBD1. The sequencing here drew on peripheral blood, taken 180 days after TCRalphabeta/CD19-depleted stem cell transplant. This receptor was identified in a male patient aged 2 to 9 who had a stem cell transplant for chronic granulomatous disease, so the T cells may come from the graft donor. CDR3 region: CASSLWPPPGTGGMYEQYF. CDR3 nucleotide sequence: TGTGCCAGCAGTTTATGGCCTCCGCCCGGGACAGGCGGTATGTACGAGCAGTACTTC.